The 2 T cell receptor beta chains in this list originate from one sample, sequenced in a study of shared clonotypes between healthy human individuals. Profiled with immunoSEQ multiplex PCR; TCRdb holds only in-frame clones, not every one. The sample carries more than 2 million clones, 85% to 95% recorded once. The sample consisted of naive CD4+ T cells sorted from blood. Sample subset: CD45RA+ positively selected. These receptors were taken from a man younger than 35 in good health.

J is TRBJ2-7 and V is TRBV10-3, with TRBD2 matching 8 bases. This CDR3 is built from 14 residues. V gave up 3 bases and J gave up 6 bases; unmatched junction bases: 7. CDR1 is ENHRY, CDR2 SYGVKD, per germline. The CDR3 region has the DNA TGTGCCATCAGTGATGCCGGGGGGGTGTTCGAGCAGTACTTC. It specifies CAISDAGGVFEQYF.

The chain employs TRBV5-6 and TRBJ2-2; TRBD1 aligns across 8 bases. The CDR3 sequence is 15 residues long. Trimming at V came to 1 base and at J to 6 bases, leaving 5 bases not matched to a gene. Germline loops: CDR1 SGHDT, CDR2 YYEEEE. The CDR3 reads CASSLYRGSAGELFF. CDR3 nucleotides: TGTGCCAGCAGCTTGTACAGGGGGAGCGCCGGGGAGCTGTTTTTT.